The 18 T cell receptor beta chains listed next were all sequenced from one sample in a study of cytomegalovirus exposure and HLA in healthy donors. The primer mix had 60 Vbeta and 13 Jbeta primers. Repertoires were generated with immunoSEQ multiplex PCR, while TCRdb's copy carries only in-frame clones and drops some. The sample consists of about 96,000 clones, approximately 72% of them appearing once. The source material was PBMCs. Every receptor here comes from a woman in her 70s in good health and CMV-seropositive.

This chain connects TRBV7-9 to TRBJ2-3; D is uncertain. Trimming left V 1 base short and J 4 bases short, with 9 bases between. Germline CDR1 and CDR2: SEHNR and FQNEAQ (reference sequence). There are 14 residues in the CDR3. In DNA, the CDR3 is TGTGCCAGCAGCTTAGAGGCTAGGCCAGATACGCAGTATTTT. Its protein product is CASSLEARPDTQYF.

The V call is TRBV7-6, the J call TRBJ2-3, with a tentative D call TRBD2 (6 bases). The CDR3 has 14 amino acids. V lost 5 bases and J lost 1, with 10 bases in between. Germline V CDR1 and CDR2: SGHVS, FNYEAQ. The CDR3 is CASSPPGGTDTQYF. The CDR3, as DNA: TGTGCCAGCAGCCCCCCGGGGGGCACAGATACGCAGTATTTT. The complete variable domain, with remaining parts taken from reference TRBV7-6 and TRBJ2-3, reads GAGVSQSPRYKVTKRGQDVALRCDPISGHVSLYWYRQALGQGPEFLTYFNYEAQQDKSGLPNDRFSAERPEGSISTLTIQRTEQRDSAMYRCASSPPGGTDTQYFGPGTRLTVL.

V gene TRBV5-1 combines with J gene TRBJ2-3, with TRBD2 matching 8 bases. Germline lookup yields CDR1 SGHRS and CDR2 YFSETQ. Unmatched junction bases numbered 12, after V lost 6 bases and J lost 3 bases. This CDR3 is built from 16 residues. CDR3 in amino acids: CASTPQGTGGTDTQYF. DNA of the CDR3: TGCGCCAGCACCCCGCAGGGGACGGGAGGGACAGATACGCAGTATTTT.

This sequence joins TRBV6-4 and TRBJ1-2, with TRBD1 identical over 12 bases. V lost 6 bases and J lost 6; bases outside the gene matches: 11. The CDR3 covers 16 residues. Germline assignment: CDR1 MRHNA and CDR2 SNTAGT. The CDR3 DNA follows: TGTGCCAGCAGCCGAAATCCGGGACAGGGGGCTGATGGCTACACCTTC. Protein: CASSRNPGQGADGYTF.

The chain joins TRBV2 to TRBJ2-5, with D perhaps matching TRBD2 (5 bases). From germline, CDR1 is SNHLY and CDR2 FYNNEI. V gave up 6 bases and J gave up 7 bases, with 12 bases separating them. The CDR3 runs 12 residues. The CDR3 bases are TGTGCCAGCAGCCCGGACGGAGGGACCCAGTACTTC. Protein: CASSPDGGTQYF.

This chain connects TRBV2 to TRBJ2-7; 9 bases line up with TRBD1. CDR1 SNHLY and CDR2 FYNNEI come from the germline V gene. This CDR3 region has 12 residues. After removal of 10 bases from V and 4 bases from J, the junction contained 5 bases not matched to a gene. CDR3 sequence (DNA): TGTGCCACCGGACAGGGGAGATACGAGCAGTACTTC. Translation gives CATGQGRYEQYF.

The chain recombines TRBV7-8 with TRBJ2-5, with a possible D match to TRBD2 (5 bases). Germline lookup yields CDR1 SGHVS and CDR2 FQNEAQ. V lost 4 bases and J 2 bases, leaving 8 bases between the germline ends. The CDR3 covers 13 residues. The DNA for the CDR3 is TGTGCCAGCAGCTCCGGGATTCAAGAGACCCAGTACTTC. This encodes CASSSGIQETQYF.

The chain uses TRBV7-9 and TRBJ2-6; D gene unclear. This CDR3 is built from 12 residues. The germline gives CDR1 SEHNR, CDR2 FQNEAQ (reference sequence). The CDR3 is CSSSSGANVLTF. CDR3 coding DNA: TGTTCCTCCAGCTCTGGGGCCAACGTCCTGACTTTC.

The chain carries TRBV7-8 and TRBJ2-7; D might be TRBD1 (6 bases). Trimming pared 1 base from V and 7 bases from J, leaving 17 bases between. The germline V gene encodes CDR1 SGHVS and CDR2 FQNEAQ. The CDR3 loop spans 15 amino acids. CDR3 sequence: CASSLVAGATGEQYF. In nucleotides, the CDR3 is TGTGCCAGCAGCTTAGTGGCAGGGGCCACGGGGGAGCAGTACTTC.

The genes are TRBV5-6 and TRBJ2-1; the D gene is possibly TRBD2 (6 bases). The germline V gene has CDR1 SGHDT and CDR2 YYEEEE. V was trimmed by 3 bases and J by 10 bases, leaving 26 bases between them. The CDR3 has 17 residues. CDR3 nucleotides: TGTGCCAGCAGCTCCTCCTACGAGCGGGTGGCGTCGGACGAGCAGTTCTTC. Its protein is CASSSSYERVASDEQFF.

The rearrangement uses TRBV6-1 and TRBJ1-5, with TRBD1 identical over 7 bases. The CDR3 spans 16 residues. The germline V gene encodes CDR1 MNHNS and CDR2 SASEGT. The ends lost 2 bases at V and 7 bases at J; junction bases unmatched: 11. CDR3 region: CASSENSRGLGQPQHF. CDR3 bases: TGTGCCAGCAGTGAAAACTCTAGGGGGCTCGGGCAGCCCCAGCATTTT.

The chain recombines TRBV5-1 with TRBJ1-2; tentatively, D is TRBD1 (6 bases). Germline V gene data show CDR1 as SGHRS and CDR2 as YFSETQ. The ends were cut back, 4 bases at V and 1 base at J, with 14 bases in the middle. CDR3 length: 15 amino acids. This chain's CDR3 is CASSPYGQLNYGYTF. The CDR3 DNA sequence: TGCGCCAGCAGCCCGTACGGACAGCTTAACTATGGCTACACCTTC.

The V gene is TRBV6-1, the J gene TRBJ1-1; 7 nucleotides line up with TRBD1. V was clipped by 4 bases and J by 2 bases; unmatched bases: 4. Germline CDR1 MNHNS, CDR2 SASEGT. The CDR3 runs to 14 residues. The DNA for the CDR3 is TGTGCCAGCAGTGGGTACAGGGGAAACACTGAAGCTTTCTTT. The encoded protein is CASSGYRGNTEAFF.

The chain employs TRBV10-3 and TRBJ2-7; 7 bases are a match to TRBD1. There are 13 residues in the CDR3. The V gene's germline CDR1 is ENHRY and CDR2 SYGVKD. V lost 8 bases to trimming and J lost 2 bases; unmatched junction nucleotides: 6. The CDR3 bases are TGTGCCATCCGGACAGGCGGAACCTACGAGCAGTACTTC. Residues: CAIRTGGTYEQYF.

The rearrangement links TRBV7-6 to TRBJ2-7; tentatively, D is TRBD2 (5 bases). Germline V CDR1 and CDR2: SGHVS, FNYEAQ. This CDR3 spans 12 amino acids. Trimming pared 0 bases from V and 6 bases from J, leaving 6 bases between. The CDR3 reads CASSLAGIEQYF. The CDR3 region has the DNA TGTGCCAGCAGCTTAGCCGGGATCGAGCAGTACTTC.

The chain combines TRBV5-1 with TRBJ2-7, with 14 bases that match TRBD2. The CDR3 is made up of 15 amino acids. Looked up from germline, CDR1 is SGHRS and CDR2 is YFSETQ. Trimming cost V 5 bases and J 6 bases; bases outside gene matches: 7. CDR3 protein: CASRRGLAGVGEQYF. The CDR3 nucleotides read TGCGCCAGCAGGCGGGGACTAGCGGGAGTTGGCGAGCAGTACTTC.

The chain combines TRBV6-5 with TRBJ1-6; the match to TRBD1 covers 7 bases. CDR1 is MNHEY, CDR2 SVGAGI, per germline. With 7 bases clipped from V and 6 bases from J, the junction kept 3 bases outside the gene matches. The CDR3 is 13 amino acids. In DNA, the CDR3 is TGTGCCAGCAAAAGACAGGGTAATTCACCCCTCCACTTT. Residues: CASKRQGNSPLHF.

This chain links TRBV5-4 with TRBJ1-1, with a tentative D call TRBD1 (5 bases). V lost 2 bases and J 2 bases, leaving 13 bases between the germline ends. This CDR3 is built from 15 residues. Germline lookup yields CDR1 SGHNT and CDR2 YYREEE (reference sequence). Here the CDR3 DNA reads TGTGCCAGCAGCTTTTTCCAGGGTCTCAACACTGAAGCTTTCTTT. It codes for CASSFFQGLNTEAFF.